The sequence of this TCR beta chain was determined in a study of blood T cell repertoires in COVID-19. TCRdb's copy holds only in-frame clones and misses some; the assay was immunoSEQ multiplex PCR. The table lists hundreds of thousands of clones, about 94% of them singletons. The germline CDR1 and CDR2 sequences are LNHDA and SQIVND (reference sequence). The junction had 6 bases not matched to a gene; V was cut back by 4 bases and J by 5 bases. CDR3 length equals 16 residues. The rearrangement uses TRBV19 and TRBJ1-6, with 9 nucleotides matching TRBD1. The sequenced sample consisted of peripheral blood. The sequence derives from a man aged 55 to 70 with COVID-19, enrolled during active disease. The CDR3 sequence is CASSTWTGANNSPLHF. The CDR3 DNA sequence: TGTGCCAGTAGTACATGGACAGGGGCGAATAATTCACCCCTCCACTTT. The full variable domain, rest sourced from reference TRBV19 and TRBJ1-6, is DGGITQSPKYLFRKEGQNVTLSCEQNLNHDAMYWYRQDPGQGLRLIYYSQIVNDFQKGDIAEGYSVSREKKESFPLTVTSAQKNPTAFYLCASSTWTGANNSPLHFGNGTRLTVT.